The entry below describes one T cell receptor beta chain. Its antigen remains unidentified. This specimen belongs to a study of PD-L1 blockade in urothelial cancer. Study-level points and caveats: Pretreatment blood TCR clonality under the median forecast improved survival.

Unmatched junction bases numbered 11, after V lost 5 bases and J lost 5 bases. The germline V gene encodes CDR1 MNHNS and CDR2 SASEGT. The CDR3 runs 15 residues. TCRdb keeps only in-frame clones here, not all; method: immunoSEQ multiplex PCR. The sample has 15,000 to 20,000 clones, approximately 90% seen once. Noted time point: pretreatment peripheral blood. The material sequenced was PBMCs, taken around atezolizumab (anti-PD-L1) treatment. The chain carries TRBV6-1 and TRBJ1-2, with 7 bases that match TRBD1. The receptor was derived from a man aged 70 or older with urothelial cancer. CDR3 protein: CASSTNPGQKYGYTF. The DNA for the CDR3 is TGTGCCAGCAGTACCAATCCGGGACAGAAGTATGGCTACACCTTC.